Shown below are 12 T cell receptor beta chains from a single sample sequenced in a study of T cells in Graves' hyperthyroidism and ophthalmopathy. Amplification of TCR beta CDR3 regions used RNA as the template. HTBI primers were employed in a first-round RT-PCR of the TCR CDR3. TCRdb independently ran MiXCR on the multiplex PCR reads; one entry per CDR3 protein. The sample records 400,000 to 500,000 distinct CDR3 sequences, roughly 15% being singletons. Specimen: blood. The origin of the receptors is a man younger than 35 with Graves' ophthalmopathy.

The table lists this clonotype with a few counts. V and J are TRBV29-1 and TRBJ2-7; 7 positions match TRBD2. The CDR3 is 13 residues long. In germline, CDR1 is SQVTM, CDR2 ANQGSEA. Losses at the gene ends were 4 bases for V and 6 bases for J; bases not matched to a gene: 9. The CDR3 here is CSVVSGIHAEQYF. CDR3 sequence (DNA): TGCAGCGTTGTGAGCGGGATACACGCCGAGCAGTACTTC.

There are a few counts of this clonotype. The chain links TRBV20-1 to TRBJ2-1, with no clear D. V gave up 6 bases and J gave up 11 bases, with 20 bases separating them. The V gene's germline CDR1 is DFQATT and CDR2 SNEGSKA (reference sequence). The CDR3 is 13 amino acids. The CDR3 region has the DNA TGCAGTGCCGACGAATTAAACCCATCTCAGCAGTTCTTC. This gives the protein CSADELNPSQQFF.

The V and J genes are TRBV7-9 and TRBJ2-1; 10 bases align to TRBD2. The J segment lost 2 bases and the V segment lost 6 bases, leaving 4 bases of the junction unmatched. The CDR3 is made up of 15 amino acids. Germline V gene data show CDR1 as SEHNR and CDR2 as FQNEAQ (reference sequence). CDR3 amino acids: CASRPGLATYNEQFF. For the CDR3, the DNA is TGTGCCAGCAGACCGGGACTAGCGACCTACAATGAGCAGTTCTTC. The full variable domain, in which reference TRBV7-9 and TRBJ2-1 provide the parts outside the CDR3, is DTGVSQNPRHKITKRGQNVTFRCDPISEHNRLYWYRQTLGQGPEFLTYFQNEAQLEKSRLLSDRFSAERPKGSFSTLEIQRTEQGDSAMYLCASRPGLATYNEQFFGPGTRLTVL.

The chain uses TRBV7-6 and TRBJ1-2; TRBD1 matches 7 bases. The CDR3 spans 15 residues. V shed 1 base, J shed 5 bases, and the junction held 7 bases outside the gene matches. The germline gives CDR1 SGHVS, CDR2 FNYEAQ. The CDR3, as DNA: TGTGCCAGCAGCTTAGTGGCCGGGACAGTTTATGGCTACACCTTC. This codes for CASSLVAGTVYGYTF.

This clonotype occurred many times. DNA of the CDR3: TGTGCCAGCAGTTACTGGGAGACTAGCGGGAGTAGCGAGCAGTACTTC. Protein product: CASSYWETSGSSEQYF. The chain has TRBV6-2 or TRBV6-3 and TRBJ2-7, with 12 bases matching TRBD2. The CDR3 length is 16 residues. The trim removed 1 base at V and 6 bases at J, leaving 7 bases unmatched. CDR1 and CDR2 (germline): MNHEY, SVGEGT.

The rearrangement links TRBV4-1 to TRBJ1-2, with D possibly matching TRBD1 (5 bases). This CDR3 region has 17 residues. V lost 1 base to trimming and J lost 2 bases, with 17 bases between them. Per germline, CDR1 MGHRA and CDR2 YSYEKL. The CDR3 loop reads CASSQGVLRDQNYGYTF. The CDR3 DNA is TGCGCCAGCAGCCAAGGGGTCCTGCGGGACCAAAACTATGGCTACACCTTC.

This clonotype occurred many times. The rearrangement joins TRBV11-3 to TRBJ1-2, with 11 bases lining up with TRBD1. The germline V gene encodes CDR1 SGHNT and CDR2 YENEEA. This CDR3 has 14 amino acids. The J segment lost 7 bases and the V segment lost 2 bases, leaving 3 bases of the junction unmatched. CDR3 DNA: TGTGCCAGCAGCTTAACCGGGACAGGGGGTGGCTACACCTTC. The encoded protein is CASSLTGTGGGYTF.

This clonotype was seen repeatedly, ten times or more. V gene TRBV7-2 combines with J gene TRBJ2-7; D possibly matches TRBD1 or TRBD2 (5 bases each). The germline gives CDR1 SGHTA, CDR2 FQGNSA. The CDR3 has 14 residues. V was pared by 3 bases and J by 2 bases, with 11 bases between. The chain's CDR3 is CASSFGGRTYEQYF. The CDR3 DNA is TGTGCCAGCAGCTTTGGGGGTAGGACCTACGAGCAGTACTTC.

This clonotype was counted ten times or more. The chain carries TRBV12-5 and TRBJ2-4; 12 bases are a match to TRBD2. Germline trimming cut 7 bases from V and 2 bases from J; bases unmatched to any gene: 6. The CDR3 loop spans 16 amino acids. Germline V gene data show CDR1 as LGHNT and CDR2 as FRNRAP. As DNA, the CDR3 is TGTGCTAGTGTTCTAGCGGGGGGGCTTACCAAAAACATTCAGTACTTC. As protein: CASVLAGGLTKNIQYF.

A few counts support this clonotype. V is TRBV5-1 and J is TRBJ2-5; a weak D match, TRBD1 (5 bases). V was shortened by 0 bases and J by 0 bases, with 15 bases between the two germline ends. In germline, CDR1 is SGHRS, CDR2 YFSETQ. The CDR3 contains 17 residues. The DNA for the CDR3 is TGCGCCAGCAGCTTGGGACAGTCCAGCAAGTACCAAGAGACCCAGTACTTC. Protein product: CASSLGQSSKYQETQYF.

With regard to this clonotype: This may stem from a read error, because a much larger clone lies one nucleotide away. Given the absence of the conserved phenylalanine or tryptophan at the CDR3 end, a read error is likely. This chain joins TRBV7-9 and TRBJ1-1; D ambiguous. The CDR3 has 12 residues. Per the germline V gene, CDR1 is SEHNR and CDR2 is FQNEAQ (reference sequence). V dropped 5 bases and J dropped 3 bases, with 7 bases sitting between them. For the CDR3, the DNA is TGTGCCAGCAGCGCTCTTTACACTGAAGCTTTCTCT. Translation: CASSALYTEAFS.

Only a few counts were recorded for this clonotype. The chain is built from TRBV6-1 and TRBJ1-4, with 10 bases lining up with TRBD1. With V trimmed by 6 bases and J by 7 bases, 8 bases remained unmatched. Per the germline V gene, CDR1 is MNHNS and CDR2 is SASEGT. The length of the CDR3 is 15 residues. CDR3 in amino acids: CASRPTGGDGEKLFF. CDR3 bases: TGTGCCAGCAGGCCGACAGGGGGCGATGGTGAAAAACTGTTTTTT.